This T cell receptor (beta chain) was captured by sequencing in a study of control samples from healthy donors and cancer patients. Trimming cost V 8 bases and J 2 bases; bases outside gene matches: 11. The germline CDR1 and CDR2 sequences are KGHSY and FQNENV. CDR3 size: 15 residues. Libraries were prepared by immunoSEQ multiplex PCR; TCRdb keeps only in-frame clonotypes and omits some of them. Here the sample spans approximately 120,000 clones, roughly 84% being singletons. The material sequenced was blood. This TCR was sampled from a man between 40 and 49 years old in good health. V usage is TRBV16 and J usage is TRBJ2-7, with 8 bases fitting TRBD2. CDR3 nucleotides: TGTGCCAGCCGTCCCGGGGGGGGAAGCGCCTACGAGCAGTACTTC. Its protein product is CASRPGGGSAYEQYF. Based on the CDR3 plus reference TRBV16 and TRBJ2-7, the full variable domain is GEEVAQTPKHLVRGEGQKAKLYCAPIKGHSYVFWYQQVLKNEFKFLISFQNENVFDETGMPKERFSAKCLPNSPCSLEIQATKLEDSAVYFCASRPGGGSAYEQYFGPGTRLTVT.